This is a list of T cell receptor beta chains from one sample in a study of shared clonotypes between healthy human individuals. Measured with immunoSEQ multiplex PCR; TCRdb has only the in-frame clones, and not every one. The profile shows about 2.1 million clones, 85% to 95% of them singletons. The sequenced sample consisted of naive CD8+ T cells from PBMCs. The receptors come from a man between 18 and 35 years old in good health. Some clones in this sample may be carry-over from other donors' samples. Each CDR3 is given with its conserved first and last residue. The order of the fields is clone size, J gene, V gene, D gene, CDR3 protein, CDR3 DNA. D genes are given only for firm matches. Size is stated for part of the rows, as once, few or many counts, or as a class when the clone is expanded.

.	TRBJ2-3	TRBV15	TRBD2	CATSKSGRGADTQYF	TGTGCCACCAGCAAAAGCGGGAGGGGGGCAGATACGCAGTATTTT
.	TRBJ1-1	TRBV5-4	.	CASSLAGTWSEAFF	TGTGCCAGCAGCTTGGCCGGGACTTGGTCTGAAGCTTTCTTT
.	TRBJ1-1	TRBV27	.	CASSSNRFTEAFF	TGTGCCAGCAGTTCCAACAGGTTCACTGAAGCTTTCTTT
.	TRBJ2-1	TRBV30	TRBD2	CAWMIGGRSYNEQFF	TGTGCCTGGATGATCGGGGGGAGGTCCTACAATGAGCAGTTCTTC
.	TRBJ2-7	TRBV7-8	.	CASSPRVAVSSYEQYF	TGTGCCAGCAGCCCCAGAGTCGCGGTCAGCTCCTACGAGCAGTACTTC
.	TRBJ2-7	TRBV7-8	.	CASSLPGKTYEQYF	TGTGCCAGCAGCTTGCCCGGGAAAACCTACGAGCAGTACTTC
.	TRBJ2-7	TRBV5-4	TRBD1	CASSLGQGAYEQYF	TGTGCCAGCAGCTTGGGGCAGGGGGCTTACGAGCAGTACTTC
.	TRBJ2-5	TRBV7-2	.	CASSSGIVGETQYF	TGTGCCAGCAGCTCAGGGATTGTGGGAGAGACCCAGTACTTC
.	TRBJ2-7	TRBV28	.	CASSPSQYEQYF	TGTGCCAGCAGCCCCTCACAATACGAGCAGTACTTC
once	TRBJ2-2	TRBV4-1	TRBD1	CASSLRTGEGTGELFF	TGCGCCAGCAGCTTAAGGACAGGGGAAGGCACCGGGGAGCTGTTTTTT
few	TRBJ2-1	TRBV6-5	.	CATLSGYNEQFF	TGTGCCACTCTAAGCGGCTACAATGAGCAGTTCTTC
.	TRBJ1-2	TRBV28	.	CASSPDRNYGYTF	TGTGCCAGCAGCCCGGACAGAAACTATGGCTACACCTTC
.	TRBJ2-1	TRBV5-8	.	CASSPEEGTAISYNEQFF	TGTGCCAGCAGCCCGGAGGAGGGCACGGCTATCTCCTACAATGAGCAGTTCTTC
.	TRBJ1-1	TRBV28	.	CASSSPTGVWHTEAFF	TGTGCCAGCAGTTCCCCCACGGGCGTTTGGCACACTGAAGCTTTCTTT
.	TRBJ1-2	TRBV30	TRBD1	CAWTPPRTGGLFSYGYTF	TGTGCCTGGACCCCACCCCGGACAGGGGGCCTTTTCTCCTATGGCTACACCTTC
once	TRBJ2-1	TRBV5-6	.	CASSLDNEQFF	TGTGCCAGCAGCCTCGACAATGAGCAGTTCTTC
.	TRBJ2-7	TRBV14	.	CASADSGTYEQYF	TGTGCCAGCGCCGATAGCGGAACCTACGAGCAGTACTTC
.	TRBJ2-2	TRBV7-2	TRBD2	CASSFEPGTSENTGELFF	TGTGCCAGCAGCTTTGAGCCTGGGACTAGCGAGAACACCGGGGAGCTGTTTTTT
.	TRBJ1-2	TRBV28	TRBD1	CASSSGQEQAVRYGYTF	TGTGCCAGCAGTTCCGGACAGGAGCAAGCTGTAAGATATGGCTACACCTTC
.	TRBJ1-1	TRBV19	.	CASSAGTTTEAFF	TGTGCCAGTAGTGCTGGGACGACCACTGAAGCTTTCTTT
.	TRBJ2-7	TRBV15	.	CATSNSSYYEQYF	TGTGCCACCAGCAATTCTAGCTACTACGAGCAGTACTTC
.	TRBJ2-2	TRBV9	.	CASSNSLSMEKVEPAGELFF	TGTGCCAGCAGCAACTCACTGTCCATGGAAAAGGTCGAACCCGCCGGGGAGCTGTTTTTT
.	TRBJ2-3	TRBV9	.	CASSVGRLPMNTQYF	TGTGCCAGCAGCGTAGGGAGACTCCCCATGAATACGCAGTATTTT
.	TRBJ2-5	TRBV7-2	.	CASSEVAEQETQYF	TGTGCCAGCAGCGAAGTAGCGGAGCAAGAGACCCAGTACTTC
once	TRBJ2-3	TRBV30	.	CAWRPWQGPVLDTQYF	TGTGCCTGGAGACCCTGGCAGGGACCGGTTTTAGATACGCAGTATTTT
.	TRBJ2-1	TRBV25-1	TRBD1	CASKGGTGLYNEQFF	TGTGCCAGCAAAGGCGGGACAGGCCTTTACAATGAGCAGTTCTTC
.	TRBJ2-1	TRBV5-1	.	CASSPEGPRGLYNEQFF	TGCGCCAGCAGCCCGGAGGGACCCCGAGGCCTCTACAATGAGCAGTTCTTC
.	TRBJ2-7	TRBV28	TRBD1	CASSFGTGVISYEQYF	TGTGCCAGCAGTTTCGGGACAGGGGTCATCTCCTACGAGCAGTACTTC
once	TRBJ2-7	TRBV7-2	TRBD1	CASSFLTGSTYEQYF	TGTGCCAGCAGCTTTTTGACAGGGTCCACCTACGAGCAGTACTTC
.	TRBJ1-1	TRBV12-5	.	CASGLSRTEAFF	TGTGCTAGTGGTTTGTCCCGCACTGAAGCTTTCTTT
.	TRBJ2-2	TRBV7-6	.	CASSLGIGGFTTGELFF	TGTGCCAGCAGCTTAGGGATTGGGGGGTTCACGACCGGGGAGCTGTTTTTT
.	TRBJ1-2	TRBV10-3	.	CAILGQGNPVANYGYTF	TGTGCCATCTTGGGCCAGGGGAATCCTGTAGCTAACTATGGCTACACCTTC
.	TRBJ2-7	TRBV7-9	TRBD2	CAGLAGDSYEQYF	TGTGCGGGGCTAGCGGGTGATTCCTACGAGCAGTACTTC
.	TRBJ2-7	TRBV13	.	CASSSTGFYEQYF	TGTGCCAGCAGCTCGACGGGATTCTACGAGCAGTACTTC
.	TRBJ2-4	TRBV10-3	.	CAISGTLPGPKNIQYF	TGTGCCATCAGTGGAACCCTACCGGGACCAAAAAACATTCAGTACTTC
.	TRBJ2-1	TRBV28	TRBD2	CASSLFYALPSGGIEQFF	TGTGCCAGCAGTTTGTTTTATGCCCTGCCTAGCGGGGGTATTGAGCAGTTCTTC
.	TRBJ2-3	TRBV9	.	CASNSHTSSTDTQYF	TGTGCCAGCAACAGTCACACGTCTAGCACAGATACGCAGTATTTT
.	TRBJ2-7	TRBV9	TRBD2	CASSPSGRVSYEQYF	TGTGCCAGCAGCCCTTCCGGGAGGGTCTCCTACGAGCAGTACTTC
.	TRBJ2-3	TRBV9	.	CASSVDSPDTQYF	TGTGCCAGCAGCGTAGACAGCCCCGATACGCAGTATTTT
.	TRBJ1-3	TRBV7-9	TRBD1	CASSSSRQGISGNTIYF	TGTGCCAGCAGCTCGTCGAGACAGGGTATCTCTGGAAACACCATATATTTT
once	TRBJ2-3	TRBV11-3	TRBD2	CASSRRFAGGVTDTQYF	TGTGCCAGCAGCCGTAGGTTCGCGGGAGGGGTCACAGATACGCAGTATTTT
.	TRBJ2-3	TRBV27	TRBD2	CASSTLLAGAQYF	TGTGCCAGCAGTACCCTACTAGCGGGGGCGCAGTATTTT
.	TRBJ2-1	TRBV19	.	CASSIVRGWGENEQFF	TGTGCCAGTAGTATTGTGCGGGGCTGGGGAGAAAATGAGCAGTTCTTC
.	TRBJ2-7	TRBV5-4	.	CASSVRDNSSYEQYF	TGTGCCAGCAGCGTACGGGACAACAGCTCCTACGAGCAGTACTTC
.	TRBJ2-7	TRBV25-1	.	CASWGTDADEQYF	TGTGCCAGTTGGGGGACCGACGCCGACGAGCAGTACTTC
.	TRBJ2-1	TRBV7-9	.	CASSYLSGLAYNEQFF	TGTGCCAGCAGCTACCTTAGCGGCCTAGCCTACAATGAGCAGTTCTTC
.	TRBJ1-2	TRBV28	TRBD1	CASSKLTRGENYGYTF	TGTGCCAGCAGTAAACTCACCAGGGGGGAGAACTATGGCTACACCTTC
.	TRBJ2-5	TRBV15	.	CATSRGRQGGQETQYF	TGTGCCACCAGCAGAGGAAGGCAGGGAGGACAAGAGACCCAGTACTTC
.	TRBJ2-1	TRBV28	.	CASTWGDPSEQFF	TGTGCCAGCACCTGGGGGGATCCCAGTGAGCAGTTCTTC
.	TRBJ2-5	TRBV28	TRBD2	CASSDPQLAGGLEETQYF	TGTGCCAGCAGTGACCCCCAACTAGCGGGAGGCCTGGAGGAGACCCAGTACTTC
.	TRBJ1-2	TRBV7-9	TRBD1	CASSSQTGGVNYGYTF	TGTGCCAGCAGCTCGCAAACAGGGGGGGTTAACTATGGCTACACCTTC
.	TRBJ2-7	TRBV5-1	.	CASSTGRGVYEQYF	TGCGCCAGCAGCACGGGACGTGGCGTCTACGAGCAGTACTTC
.	TRBJ2-2	TRBV11-2	.	CASSLAEEGTGELFF	TGTGCCAGCAGCTTAGCCGAGGAGGGGACCGGGGAGCTGTTTTTT